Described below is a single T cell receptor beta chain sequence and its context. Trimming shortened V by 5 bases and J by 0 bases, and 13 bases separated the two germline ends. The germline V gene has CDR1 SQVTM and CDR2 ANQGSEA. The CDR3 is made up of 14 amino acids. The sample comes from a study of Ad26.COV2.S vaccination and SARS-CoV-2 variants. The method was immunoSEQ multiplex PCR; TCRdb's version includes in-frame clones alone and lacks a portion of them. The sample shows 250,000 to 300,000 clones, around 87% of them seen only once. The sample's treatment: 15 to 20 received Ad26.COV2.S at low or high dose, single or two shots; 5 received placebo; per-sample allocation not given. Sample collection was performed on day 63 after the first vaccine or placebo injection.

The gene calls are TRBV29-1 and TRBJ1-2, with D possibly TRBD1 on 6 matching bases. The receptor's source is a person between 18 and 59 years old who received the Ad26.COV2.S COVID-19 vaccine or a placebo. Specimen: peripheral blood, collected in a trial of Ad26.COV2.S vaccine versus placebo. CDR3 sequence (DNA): TGCAGCGTTACCCGACAGGCTTCTAACTATGGCTACACCTTC. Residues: CSVTRQASNYGYTF.